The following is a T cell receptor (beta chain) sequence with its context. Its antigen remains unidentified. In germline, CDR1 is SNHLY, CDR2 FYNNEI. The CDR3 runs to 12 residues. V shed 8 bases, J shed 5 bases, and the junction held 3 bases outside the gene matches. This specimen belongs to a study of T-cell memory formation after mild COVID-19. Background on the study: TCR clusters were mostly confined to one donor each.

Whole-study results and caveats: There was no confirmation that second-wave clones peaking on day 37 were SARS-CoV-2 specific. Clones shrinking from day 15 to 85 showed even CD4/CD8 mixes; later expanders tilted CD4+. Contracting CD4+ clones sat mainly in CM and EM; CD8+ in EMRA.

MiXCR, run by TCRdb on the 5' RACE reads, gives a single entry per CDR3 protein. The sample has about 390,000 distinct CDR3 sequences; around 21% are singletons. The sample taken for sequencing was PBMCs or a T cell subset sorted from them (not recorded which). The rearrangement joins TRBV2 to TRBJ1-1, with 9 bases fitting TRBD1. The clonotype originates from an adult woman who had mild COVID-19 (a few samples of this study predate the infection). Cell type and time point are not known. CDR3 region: CASGQGTTEAFF. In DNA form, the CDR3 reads TGTGCCAGCGGACAGGGGACGACTGAAGCTTTCTTT.